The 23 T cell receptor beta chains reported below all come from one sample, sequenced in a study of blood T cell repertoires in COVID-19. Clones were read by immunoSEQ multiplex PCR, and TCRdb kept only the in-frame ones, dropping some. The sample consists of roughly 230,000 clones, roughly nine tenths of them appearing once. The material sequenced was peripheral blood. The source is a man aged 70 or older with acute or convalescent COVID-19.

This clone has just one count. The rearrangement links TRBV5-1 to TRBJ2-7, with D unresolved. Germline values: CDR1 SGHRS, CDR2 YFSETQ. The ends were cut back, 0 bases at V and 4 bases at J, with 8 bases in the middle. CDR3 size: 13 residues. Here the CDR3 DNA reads TGCGCCAGCAGCTTGGAGGAGTCGTACGAGCAGTACTTC. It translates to CASSLEESYEQYF.

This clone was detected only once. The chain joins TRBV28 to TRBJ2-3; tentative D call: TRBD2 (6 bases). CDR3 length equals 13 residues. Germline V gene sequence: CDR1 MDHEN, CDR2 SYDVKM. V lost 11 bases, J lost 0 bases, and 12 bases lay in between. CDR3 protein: CAGRAGSTDTQYF. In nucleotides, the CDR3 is TGTGCCGGAAGAGCGGGTAGCACAGATACGCAGTATTTT. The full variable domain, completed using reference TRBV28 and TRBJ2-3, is DVKVTQSSRYLVKRTGEKVFLECVQDMDHENMFWYRQDPGLGLRLIYFSYDVKMKEKGDIPEGYSVSREKKERFSLILESASTNQTSMYLCAGRAGSTDTQYFGPGTRLTVL.

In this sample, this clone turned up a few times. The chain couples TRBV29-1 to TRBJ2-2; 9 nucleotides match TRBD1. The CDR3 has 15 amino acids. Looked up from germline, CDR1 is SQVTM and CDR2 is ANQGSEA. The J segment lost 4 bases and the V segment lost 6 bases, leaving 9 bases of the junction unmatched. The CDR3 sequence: CSVADRGRTTGELFF. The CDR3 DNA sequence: TGCAGCGTCGCGGACAGGGGAAGGACCACCGGGGAGCTGTTTTTT.

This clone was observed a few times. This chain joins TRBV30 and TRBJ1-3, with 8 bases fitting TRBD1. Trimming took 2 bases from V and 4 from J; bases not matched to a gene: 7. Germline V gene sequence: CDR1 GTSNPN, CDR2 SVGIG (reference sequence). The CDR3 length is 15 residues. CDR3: CAWSQRQGPGNTIYF. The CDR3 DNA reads TGTGCCTGGAGTCAGAGACAGGGGCCCGGAAACACCATATATTTT.

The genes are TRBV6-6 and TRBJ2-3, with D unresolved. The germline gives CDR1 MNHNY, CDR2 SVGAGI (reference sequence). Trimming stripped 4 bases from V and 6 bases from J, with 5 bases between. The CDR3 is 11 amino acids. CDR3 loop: CASSFMDTQYF. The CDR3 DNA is TGTGCCAGCAGTTTTATGGATACGCAGTATTTT.

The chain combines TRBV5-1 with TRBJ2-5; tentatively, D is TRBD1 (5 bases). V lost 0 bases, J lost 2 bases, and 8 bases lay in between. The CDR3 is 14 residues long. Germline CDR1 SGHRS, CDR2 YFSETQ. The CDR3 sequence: CASSLGQRQETQYF. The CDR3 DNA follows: TGCGCCAGCAGCTTGGGACAGCGTCAAGAGACCCAGTACTTC.

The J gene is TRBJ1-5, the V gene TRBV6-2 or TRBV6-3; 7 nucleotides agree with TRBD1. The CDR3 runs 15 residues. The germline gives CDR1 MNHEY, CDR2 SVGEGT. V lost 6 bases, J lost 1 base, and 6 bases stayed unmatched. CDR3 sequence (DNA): TGTGCCAGCAGCGACAGGGTCTGGAGCAATCAGCCCCAGCATTTT. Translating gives CASSDRVWSNQPQHF.

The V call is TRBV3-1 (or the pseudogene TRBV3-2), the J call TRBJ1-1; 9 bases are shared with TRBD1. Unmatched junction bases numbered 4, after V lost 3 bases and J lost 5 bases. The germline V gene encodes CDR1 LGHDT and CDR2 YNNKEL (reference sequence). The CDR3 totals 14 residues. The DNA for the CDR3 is TGTGCCAGCAGCCAGAGGGACAGGGAAACTGAAGCTTTCTTT. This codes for CASSQRDRETEAFF.

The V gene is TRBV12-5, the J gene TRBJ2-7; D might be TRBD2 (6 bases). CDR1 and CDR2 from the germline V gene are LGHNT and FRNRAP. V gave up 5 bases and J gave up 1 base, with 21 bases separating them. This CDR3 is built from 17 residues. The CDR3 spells CASGPREEGNSSYEQYF. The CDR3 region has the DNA TGTGCTAGTGGTCCCCGTGAGGAGGGAAACTCGTCCTACGAGCAGTACTTC.

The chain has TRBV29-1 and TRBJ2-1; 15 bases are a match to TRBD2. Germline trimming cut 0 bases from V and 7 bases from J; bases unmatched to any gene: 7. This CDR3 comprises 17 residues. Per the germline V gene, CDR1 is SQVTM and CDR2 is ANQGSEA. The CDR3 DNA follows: TGCAGCGTTGAAGACTTCCCCGGGACTAGCGGGAGGAATGAGCAGTTCTTC. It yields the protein CSVEDFPGTSGRNEQFF.

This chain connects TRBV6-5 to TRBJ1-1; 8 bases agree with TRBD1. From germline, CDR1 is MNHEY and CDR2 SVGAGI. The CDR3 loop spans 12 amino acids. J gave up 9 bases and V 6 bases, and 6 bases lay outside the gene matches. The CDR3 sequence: CASSSGDRQAFF. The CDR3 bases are TGTGCCAGCAGCTCCGGGGACAGGCAAGCTTTCTTT.

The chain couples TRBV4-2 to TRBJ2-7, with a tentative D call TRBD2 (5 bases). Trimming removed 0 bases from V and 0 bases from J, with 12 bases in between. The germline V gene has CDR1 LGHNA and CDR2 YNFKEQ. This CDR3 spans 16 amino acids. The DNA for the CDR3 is TGTGCCAGCAGCCAAGATGGGCTAGCCCCCTCCTACGAGCAGTACTTC. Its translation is CASSQDGLAPSYEQYF.

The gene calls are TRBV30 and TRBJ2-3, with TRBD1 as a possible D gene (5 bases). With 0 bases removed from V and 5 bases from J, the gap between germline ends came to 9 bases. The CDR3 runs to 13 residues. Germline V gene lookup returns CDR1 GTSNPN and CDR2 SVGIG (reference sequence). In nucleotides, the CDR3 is TGTGCCTGGAGTGTACCAGGGATAGATACGCAGTATTTT. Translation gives CAWSVPGIDTQYF.

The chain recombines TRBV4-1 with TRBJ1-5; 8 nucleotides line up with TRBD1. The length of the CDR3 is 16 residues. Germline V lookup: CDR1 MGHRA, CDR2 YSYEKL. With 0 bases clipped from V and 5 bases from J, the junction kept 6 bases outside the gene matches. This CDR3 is CASSQETGARYQPQHF. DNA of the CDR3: TGCGCCAGCAGCCAAGAGACAGGGGCACGATATCAGCCCCAGCATTTT.

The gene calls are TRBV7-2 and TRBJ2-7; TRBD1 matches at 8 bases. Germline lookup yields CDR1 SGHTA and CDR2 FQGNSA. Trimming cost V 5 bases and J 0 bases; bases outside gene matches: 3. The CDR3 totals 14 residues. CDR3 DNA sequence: TGTGCCAGCAGCCCAGACAGGGGCTCCTACGAGCAGTACTTC. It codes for CASSPDRGSYEQYF.

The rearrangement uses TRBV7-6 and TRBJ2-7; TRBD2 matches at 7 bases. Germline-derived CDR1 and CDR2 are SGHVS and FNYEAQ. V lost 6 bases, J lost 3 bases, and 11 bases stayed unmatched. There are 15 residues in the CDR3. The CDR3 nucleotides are TGTGCCAGCAGTTACCTCAGCGGGAATGACTACGAGCAGTACTTC. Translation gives CASSYLSGNDYEQYF.

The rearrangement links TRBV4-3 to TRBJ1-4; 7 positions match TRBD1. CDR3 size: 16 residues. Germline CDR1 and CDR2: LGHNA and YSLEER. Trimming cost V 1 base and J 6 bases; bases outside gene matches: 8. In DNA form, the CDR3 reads TGCGCCAGCAGCCAAGGCGGGACAGACCTTTATGAAAAACTGTTTTTT. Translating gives CASSQGGTDLYEKLFF.

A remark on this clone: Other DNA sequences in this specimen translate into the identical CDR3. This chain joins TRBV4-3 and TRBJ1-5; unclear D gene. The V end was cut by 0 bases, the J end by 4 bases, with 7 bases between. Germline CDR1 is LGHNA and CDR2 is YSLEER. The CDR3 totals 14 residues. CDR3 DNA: TGCGCCAGCAGCCAAGATGCGGGGAATCAGCCCCAGCATTTT. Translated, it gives CASSQDAGNQPQHF.

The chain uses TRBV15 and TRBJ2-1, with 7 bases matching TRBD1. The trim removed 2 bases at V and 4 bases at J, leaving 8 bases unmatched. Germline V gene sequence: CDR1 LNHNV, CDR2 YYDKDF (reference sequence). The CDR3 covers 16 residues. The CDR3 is CATSRSPGQTYNEQFF. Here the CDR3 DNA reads TGTGCCACCAGCAGATCTCCGGGACAGACTTACAATGAGCAGTTCTTC. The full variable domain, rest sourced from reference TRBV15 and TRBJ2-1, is DAMVIQNPRYQVTQFGKPVTLSCSQTLNHNVMYWYQQKSSQAPKLLFHYYDKDFNNEADTPDNFQSRRPNTSFCFLDIRSPGLGDTAMYLCATSRSPGQTYNEQFFGPGTRLTVL.

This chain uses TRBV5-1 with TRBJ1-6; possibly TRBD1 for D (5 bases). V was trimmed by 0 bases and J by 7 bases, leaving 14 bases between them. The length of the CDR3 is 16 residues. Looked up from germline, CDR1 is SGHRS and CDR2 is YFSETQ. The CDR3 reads CASSLEGLGLNSPLHF. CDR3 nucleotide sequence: TGCGCCAGCAGCTTGGAAGGGCTGGGGCTGAATTCACCCCTCCACTTT.

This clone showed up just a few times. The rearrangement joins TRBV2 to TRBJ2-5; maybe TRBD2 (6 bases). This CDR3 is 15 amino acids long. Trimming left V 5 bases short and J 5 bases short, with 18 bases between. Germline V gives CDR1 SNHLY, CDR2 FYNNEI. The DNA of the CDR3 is TGTGCCAGCAGTCCGGGACTTCTGGCTGGGGAGACCCAGTACTTC. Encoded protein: CASSPGLLAGETQYF.

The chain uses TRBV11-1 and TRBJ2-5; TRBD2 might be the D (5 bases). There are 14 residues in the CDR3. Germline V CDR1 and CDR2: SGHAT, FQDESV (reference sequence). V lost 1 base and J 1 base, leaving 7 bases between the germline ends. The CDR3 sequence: CASSLDGSQETQYF. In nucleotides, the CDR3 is TGTGCCAGCAGCTTAGATGGGAGCCAAGAGACCCAGTACTTC.

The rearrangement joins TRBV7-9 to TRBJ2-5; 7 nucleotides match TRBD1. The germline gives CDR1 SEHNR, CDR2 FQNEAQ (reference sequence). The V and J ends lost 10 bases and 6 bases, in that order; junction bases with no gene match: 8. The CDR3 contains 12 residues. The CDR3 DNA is TGTGCCACCTCTGAGGGGGCACAGACCCAGTACTTC. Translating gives CATSEGAQTQYF.